This is a list of T cell receptor beta chains from one sample in a study of cytomegalovirus exposure and HLA in healthy donors. TCRdb's table, derived via immunoSEQ multiplex PCR, lists solely in-frame clones and lacks some. The sample holds about 98,000 clones, around 74% seen once. Material for sequencing was PBMCs. The receptors were gathered from a male donor in good health and CMV-seronegative. CDR3s include the opening cysteine and the closing phenylalanine or tryptophan. A D gene is named only where the DNA matches it firmly. Clone size is given for some rows only: seen once, a few or many times, or a class if the clone is expanded.

J | V | size | D | CDR3 | DNA
TRBJ1-2 | TRBV28 | - | TRBD1 | CASSYPTGQVYGYTF | TGTGCCAGCAGTTATCCGACGGGACAGGTCTATGGCTACACCTTC
TRBJ2-1 | TRBV5-4 | once | TRBD2 | CASSSSRTSGSNEQFF | TGTGCCAGCAGCTCATCTCGGACTAGCGGGAGCAATGAGCAGTTCTTC
TRBJ1-5 | TRBV27 | - | - | CASSLRDNSNQPQHF | TGTGCCAGCAGTTTGAGGGATAATAGCAATCAGCCCCAGCATTTT
TRBJ1-1 | TRBV7-9 | few | - | CASSLGDRDNTEAFF | TGTGCCAGCAGCTTAGGTGACAGAGATAACACTGAAGCTTTCTTT
TRBJ2-7 | TRBV7-8 | few | TRBD2 | CASSPRTSAFYEQYF | TGTGCCAGCAGCCCCAGGACTAGCGCCTTCTACGAGCAGTACTTC
TRBJ2-5 | TRBV14 | - | - | CASSPLGRNQYF | TGTGCCAGCAGCCCGCTAGGGAGGAACCAGTACTTC
TRBJ2-5 | TRBV9 | - | TRBD1 | CASSSTGTVQETQYF | TGTGCCAGCAGCTCAACGGGGACAGTACAAGAGACCCAGTACTTC
TRBJ2-2 | TRBV9 | - | - | CASSVEGSGLNTGELFF | TGTGCCAGCAGCGTAGAAGGAAGCGGGCTAAACACCGGGGAGCTGTTTTTT
TRBJ2-7 | TRBV9 | - | TRBD2 | CASSVTGTSGSYEQYF | TGTGCCAGCAGCGTAACAGGGACTAGCGGCTCCTACGAGCAGTACTTC
TRBJ2-1 | TRBV19 | - | - | CASSGETGSEQFF | TGTGCCAGTAGTGGGGAGACCGGCAGTGAGCAGTTCTTC
TRBJ1-4 | TRBV27 | - | - | CASSPQGTNEKLFF | TGTGCCAGCAGTCCTCAGGGGACTAATGAAAAACTGTTTTTT